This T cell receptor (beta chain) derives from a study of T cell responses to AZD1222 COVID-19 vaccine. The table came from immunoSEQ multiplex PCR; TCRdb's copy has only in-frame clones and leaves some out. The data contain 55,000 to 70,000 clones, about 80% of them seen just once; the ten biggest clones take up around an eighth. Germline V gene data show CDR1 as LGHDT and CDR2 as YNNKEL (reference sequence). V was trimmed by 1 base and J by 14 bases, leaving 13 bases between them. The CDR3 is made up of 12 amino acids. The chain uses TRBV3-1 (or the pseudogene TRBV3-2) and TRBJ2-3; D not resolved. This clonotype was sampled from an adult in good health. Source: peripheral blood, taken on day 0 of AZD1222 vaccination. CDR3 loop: CASSQAHRRAYF. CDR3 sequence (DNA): TGTGCCAGCAGCCAAGCTCATCGCCGGGCGTATTTT.